A selection of T cell receptor beta chains follows, all from one sample in a study of cytotoxic CD8 clonotypes in ibrutinib-treated CLL. TCRdb keeps only in-frame clones here, not all; method: immunoSEQ multiplex PCR. The sample has some 300,000 clones, more than 65% seen once. The sequenced sample was PBMCs, obtained before ibrutinib treatment. Source of these receptors: a human donor with chronic lymphocytic leukemia. Each CDR3 is given with its conserved first and last residue. The D gene is left open where the match is weak. Clone size, where shown, is once, few, many, or a class for clones that have expanded.

V	D	J	size	CDR3	DNA
TRBV10-3	TRBD2	TRBJ2-7	few	CAIRRRTSESSYEQYF	TGTGCCATCAGACGTAGGACTAGCGAGTCCTCCTACGAGCAGTACTTC
TRBV7-2	NA	TRBJ2-6	NA	CASSLWGSGANVLTF	TGTGCCAGCAGCTTATGGGGAAGTGGGGCCAACGTCCTGACTTTC
TRBV6-6	NA	TRBJ2-7	NA	CASSYGGSYEQYF	TGTGCCAGCAGTTACGGGGGCAGCTACGAGCAGTACTTC
TRBV7-9	NA	TRBJ2-5	NA	CASSFFRDVDQETQYF	TGTGCCAGCAGCTTCTTCCGGGACGTCGACCAAGAGACCCAGTACTTC
TRBV2	NA	TRBJ2-1	NA	CASTQGSYNEQFF	TGTGCCAGCACTCAGGGATCCTACAATGAGCAGTTCTTC
TRBV10-3	TRBD2	TRBJ2-7	NA	CAISPSGIDEQYF	TGTGCCATCTCTCCTAGCGGGATCGACGAGCAGTACTTC
TRBV5-4	NA	TRBJ1-2	NA	CASSLYWDGQGYTF	TGTGCCAGCAGCTTATATTGGGATGGTCAGGGCTACACCTTC
TRBV2	NA	TRBJ2-5	NA	CASRKERLRRQETQYF	TGTGCCAGCAGAAAGGAGAGACTGAGGAGACAAGAGACCCAGTACTTC
TRBV7-8	NA	TRBJ1-2	NA	CASSLDRGDYGYTF	TGTGCCAGCAGCTTAGATAGGGGGGACTATGGCTACACCTTC
TRBV2	TRBD2	TRBJ2-1	NA	CASNYRLAGNNEQFF	TGTGCCAGCAACTATAGGCTAGCGGGGAACAATGAGCAGTTCTTC
TRBV7-8	NA	TRBJ2-1	NA	CASSLQGPYNEQFF	TGTGCCAGCAGCTTACAGGGGCCCTACAATGAGCAGTTCTTC
TRBV4-1	TRBD1	TRBJ2-5	NA	CASSQWTGPQETQYF	TGCGCCAGCAGCCAATGGACAGGACCTCAAGAGACCCAGTACTTC
TRBV15	NA	TRBJ1-1	NA	CATSRDAVAAFF	TGTGCCACCAGCAGAGATGCAGTGGCAGCTTTCTTT
TRBV4-3	NA	TRBJ2-1	NA	CASSQGLEGNEQFF	TGCGCCAGCAGCCAAGGACTAGAGGGCAATGAGCAGTTCTTC
TRBV29-1	NA	TRBJ2-5	NA	CSGRQIQETQYF	TGCAGCGGTCGACAGATCCAAGAGACCCAGTACTTC
TRBV7-2	NA	TRBJ2-7	NA	CASSLEVGARASYEQYF	TGTGCCAGCAGCTTAGAAGTTGGGGCGCGGGCCTCCTACGAGCAGTACTTC
TRBV11-2	TRBD2	TRBJ2-5	NA	CASSQNGLAVVRETQYF	TGTGCCAGCAGCCAGAATGGCCTAGCGGTTGTCCGGGAGACCCAGTACTTC
TRBV30	TRBD2	TRBJ2-1	NA	CAWSVFSSGLYNEQFF	TGTGCCTGGAGTGTATTCTCTAGCGGGCTATACAATGAGCAGTTCTTC
TRBV6-5	TRBD1	TRBJ2-2	few	CAGGDRSYTGELFF	TGTGCCGGAGGGGACAGGTCTTACACCGGGGAGCTGTTTTTT
TRBV6-6	TRBD1	TRBJ2-7	NA	CASSYLGQGNYEQYF	TGTGCCAGCAGTTATCTAGGACAGGGGAACTACGAGCAGTACTTC
TRBV6-5	TRBD1	TRBJ1-1	NA	CASSDRVRAFF	TGTGCCAGCAGTGACAGGGTGCGAGCTTTCTTT
TRBV10-3	NA	TRBJ2-3	once	CAISESDRTTDTQYF	TGTGCCATCAGTGAGTCTGACCGGACCACAGATACGCAGTATTTT
TRBV30	TRBD1	TRBJ2-3	NA	CACGQGAVTSTDTQYF	TGTGCCTGTGGACAGGGGGCGGTAACAAGCACAGATACGCAGTATTTT
TRBV6-6	NA	TRBJ2-2	NA	CASSYPGGNTGELFF	TGTGCCAGCAGTTACCCCGGTGGGAACACCGGGGAGCTGTTTTTT
TRBV18	NA	TRBJ2-2	NA	CASSPGRELSGELFF	TGTGCCAGCTCACCGGGCCGGGAGTTATCCGGGGAGCTGTTTTTT
TRBV2	NA	TRBJ2-2	NA	CASRDREESNTGELFF	TGTGCCAGCAGAGATAGGGAGGAATCGAACACCGGGGAGCTGTTTTTT
TRBV18	NA	TRBJ1-4	NA	CASSPGGREKLFF	TGTGCCAGCTCACCAGGGGGCCGTGAAAAACTGTTTTTT
TRBV7-9	NA	TRBJ1-2	NA	CASSLAYGYTF	TGTGCCAGCAGCTTAGCCTATGGCTACACCTTC
TRBV19	NA	TRBJ2-1	NA	CASSMGGGVRNEQFF	TGTGCCAGTAGTATGGGAGGGGGAGTCAGAAATGAGCAGTTCTTC
TRBV5-6	TRBD2	TRBJ2-1	NA	CASSLDRGRGRNEQFF	TGTGCCAGCAGCTTGGATCGTGGGAGGGGACGCAATGAACAGTTCTTC
TRBV6-6	NA	TRBJ1-5	NA	CASSYEQGRSNQPQHF	TGTGCCAGCAGTTACGAGCAGGGGAGGAGCAATCAGCCCCAGCATTTT
TRBV5-1	NA	TRBJ2-7	once	CASSLVQAGYEQYF	TGCGCCAGCAGCTTAGTGCAAGCAGGGTACGAGCAGTACTTC
TRBV5-1	NA	TRBJ1-1	many	CASRAQLNTEAFF	TGCGCCAGCAGAGCACAGCTGAACACTGAAGCTTTCTTT
TRBV2	NA	TRBJ1-5	NA	CASSDMPWSLPGKYSNQPQHF	TGTGCCAGCAGTGACATGCCCTGGAGTCTACCAGGGAAGTATAGCAATCAGCCCCAGCATTTT
TRBV5-4	NA	TRBJ2-3	NA	CASSLRTAPTEDTQYF	TGTGCCAGCAGCCTCCGGACAGCCCCTACGGAAGATACGCAGTATTTT
TRBV5-6	NA	TRBJ2-1	NA	CASSFGGGRMGSEQFF	TGTGCCAGCAGTTTCGGCGGAGGCCGTATGGGGTCTGAGCAGTTCTTC
TRBV4-3	NA	TRBJ2-2	NA	CASSQDPTGELFF	TGCGCCAGCAGCCAAGATCCTACCGGGGAGCTGTTTTTT
TRBV12-5	TRBD2	TRBJ2-4	NA	CASGLVLAGGGIQYF	TGTGCTAGTGGTTTGGTACTCGCGGGGGGTGGCATTCAGTACTTC
TRBV5-1	NA	TRBJ1-1	NA	CASSSPGLAAGEAFF	TGCGCCAGCAGCTCCCCGGGACTGGCGGCCGGTGAAGCTTTCTTT
TRBV27	NA	TRBJ2-6	NA	CASTSVRSSGANVLTF	TGTGCCAGCACCTCGGTTAGGAGCTCTGGGGCCAACGTCCTGACTTTC
TRBV15	TRBD1	TRBJ2-7	NA	CATSTWIGTGPSEQYF	TGTGCCACCAGCACTTGGATTGGGACAGGGCCCTCCGAGCAGTACTTC
TRBV6-6	TRBD2	TRBJ2-5	NA	CASSHFERGGETQYF	TGTGCCAGCAGCCATTTCGAGCGGGGGGGGGAGACCCAGTACTTC
TRBV9	NA	TRBJ1-2	NA	CASSVLTNGGYTF	TGTGCCAGCAGCGTTTTGACTAACGGTGGCTACACCTTC
TRBV19	NA	TRBJ2-3	NA	CASSMKAGIDTQYF	TGTGCCAGTAGTATGAAGGCGGGAATCGATACGCAGTATTTT
TRBV5-1	TRBD2	TRBJ2-1	NA	CASSFKASGRQYNEQFF	TGCGCCAGCAGCTTTAAGGCTAGCGGGAGGCAATACAATGAGCAGTTCTTC
TRBV7-3	NA	TRBJ2-1	NA	CASSFGQRNEQFF	TGTGCCAGCAGCTTTGGACAGCGCAATGAGCAGTTCTTC
TRBV7-2	TRBD2	TRBJ2-1	once	CASSLDPSGSRNEQFF	TGTGCCAGCAGCTTAGATCCCAGCGGGAGTAGGAATGAGCAGTTCTTC
TRBV9	TRBD1	TRBJ2-7	NA	CASSDAGTGGEQYF	TGTGCCAGCAGCGATGCCGGGACAGGGGGGGAGCAGTACTTC
TRBV21-1	NA	TRBJ1-1	NA	CASILQGSNTEAFF	TGTGCCAGCATCCTACAGGGGTCCAACACTGAAGCTTTCTTT
TRBV28	NA	TRBJ1-2	NA	CASSVTVDYGYTF	TGCGCCAGCAGCGTTACAGTGGACTATGGCTACACCTTC
TRBV30	NA	TRBJ2-7	NA	CAWSVGGKMYEQYF	TGTGCCTGGAGTGTAGGAGGGAAGATGTACGAGCAGTACTTC
TRBV6-6	NA	TRBJ1-1	NA	CASSFLRSYTEAFF	TGTGCCAGCAGCTTCCTAAGGAGTTACACTGAAGCTTTCTTT
TRBV9	NA	TRBJ2-7	NA	CASSATSSLVSYEQYF	TGTGCCAGCAGCGCAACTAGTAGTCTTGTCTCCTACGAGCAGTACTTC
TRBV18	NA	TRBJ2-1	NA	CASSPSTYNEQFF	TGTGCCAGCTCTCCCAGTACCTACAATGAGCAGTTCTTC
TRBV11-2	NA	TRBJ1-2	NA	CASSLDRDTDGYTF	TGTGCCAGCAGCTTAGATCGGGACACCGATGGTTACACCTTC
TRBV4-1	NA	TRBJ1-1	NA	CASSQIERSGGTGAFF	TGCGCCAGCAGCCAAATCGAGCGGAGCGGGGGCACTGGAGCTTTCTTT
TRBV30	NA	TRBJ2-3	NA	CAWSSLVRTETSTDTQYF	TGTGCCTGGAGTTCACTCGTCCGGACAGAGACTAGCACAGATACGCAGTATTTT
TRBV27	NA	TRBJ2-1	NA	CASHVAGIYNEQFF	TGTGCCAGCCATGTGGCGGGAATCTACAATGAGCAGTTCTTC
TRBV4-3	NA	TRBJ1-4	once	CASSQDSGESEKLFF	TGCGCCAGCAGCCAAGATAGCGGGGAGAGCGAAAAACTGTTTTTT
TRBV7-3	TRBD2	TRBJ2-7	NA	CASSPTLAGVGEQYF	TGTGCCAGCAGCCCCACACTAGCGGGAGTGGGCGAGCAGTACTTC